These 12 T cell receptor beta chains were sequenced from one sample in a study of T cell repertoires in cytomegalovirus infection. TCRdb re-analysed the reads in MiXCR, keeping a single row per CDR3 protein. The repertoire holds hundreds of thousands of distinct CDR3 sequences, with about a third as singletons. The sample comprised PBMCs. These receptors came from a human donor in good health (CMV status not recorded). Some clones in this sample may be carry-over from other donors' samples.

A single count supports this clonotype. The chain recombines TRBV18 with TRBJ2-3; possible D gene TRBD1, 5 bases. V was pared by 3 bases and J by 0 bases, with 13 bases between. The CDR3 sequence is 16 residues long. From germline, CDR1 is KGHSH and CDR2 LQKENI. The CDR3 DNA follows: TGTGCCAGCTCACCTTACCAGGGCCAAAGCACAGATACGCAGTATTTT. Translated, it gives CASSPYQGQSTDTQYF.

V gene TRBV28 combines with J gene TRBJ1-2, with D possibly TRBD1 on 5 matching bases. V lost 5 bases, J lost 8 bases, and 21 bases lay in between. The CDR3 consists of 15 residues. Germline lookup yields CDR1 MDHEN and CDR2 SYDVKM. The CDR3: CASSPPFGGPVGYTF. The CDR3 region has the DNA TGTGCCAGCAGTCCCCCGTTCGGGGGACCGGTCGGCTACACCTTC.

This clonotype was observed at least ten times. The chain employs TRBV7-2 and TRBJ2-1; 9 positions match TRBD1. Germline CDR1 reads SGHTA; CDR2 reads FQGNSA. This CDR3 region has 20 residues. J gave up 5 bases and V 2 bases, and 19 bases lay outside the gene matches. The CDR3: CASSLWSRTGVTSAHNEQFF. The CDR3 DNA follows: TGTGCCAGCAGCTTATGGAGTAGGACAGGGGTAACTAGCGCGCACAATGAGCAGTTCTTC.

The genes are TRBV12-3 or TRBV12-4 and TRBJ2-5; D might be TRBD1 or TRBD2, each matching 5 bases. Trimming took off 3 bases at V and 2 bases at J, with 13 bases between the two ends. CDR3 length equals 15 residues. The CDR3 nucleotides read TGTGCCAGCAGTTTGAGCCGGGGCCGACAAGAGACCCAGTACTTC. Its protein is CASSLSRGRQETQYF.

This chain links TRBV12-3 or TRBV12-4 with TRBJ1-2; 7 bases match TRBD1. After removal of 5 bases from V and 7 bases from J, the junction contained 10 bases not matched to a gene. This CDR3 has 14 amino acids. The CDR3 region has the DNA TGTGCCAGCAGTCTGACAGGGACCCTCGGTGGCTACACCTTC. This gives the protein CASSLTGTLGGYTF.

This chain connects TRBV30 to TRBJ1-4; 8 positions agree with TRBD1. Trimming took 3 bases from V and 0 from J; bases not matched to a gene: 3. CDR1 is GTSNPN, CDR2 SVGIG, per germline (reference sequence). The CDR3 is 15 residues long. The CDR3 nucleotides read TGTGCCTGGAGCGGGGGACAGGCAACTAATGAAAAACTGTTTTTT. Translation: CAWSGGQATNEKLFF.

The rearrangement links TRBV2 to TRBJ1-5, with unresolved D. V shed 0 bases and J shed 0 bases, with 9 bases lying between them. Germline CDR1 and CDR2: SNHLY and FYNNEI. The CDR3 sequence is 16 residues long. CDR3 coding DNA: TGTGCCAGCAGTGAAGCGTCTGGTTATAGCAATCAGCCCCAGCATTTT. Residues: CASSEASGYSNQPQHF.

The rearrangement links TRBV4-3 to TRBJ1-1; D possibly corresponds to TRBD1 (5 bases). Germline V gene sequence: CDR1 LGHNA, CDR2 YSLEER. The CDR3 extends over 15 amino acids. Trimming stripped 6 bases from V and 6 bases from J, with 20 bases between. The CDR3 DNA reads TGCGCCAGCAGACAACTACAACTACAAGGGGCTGAAGCTTTCTTT. Residues: CASRQLQLQGAEAFF.

This clonotype was counted between two and nine times. CDR3 DNA: TGTGCCAGCAGCTTAGTCCCCGGACTAGCGGGGGGGAAGAATGAGCAGTTCTTC. It translates to CASSLVPGLAGGKNEQFF. This chain uses TRBV11-2 with TRBJ2-1, with 15 nucleotides matching TRBD2. The V gene's germline CDR1 is SGHAT and CDR2 FQNNGV. V was pared by 1 base and J by 7 bases, with 8 bases of the junction left unmatched. The CDR3 is 18 amino acids.

The J gene is TRBJ2-7, the V gene TRBV7-8, with D possibly TRBD1 on 5 matching bases. CDR1 SGHVS and CDR2 FQNEAQ come from the germline V gene. The V end lost 1 base, the J end lost 13 bases, and 17 bases lay between the germline ends. The CDR3 has 13 amino acids. CDR3 region: CASSLEGVDDHYF. Written as DNA, the CDR3 is TGTGCCAGCAGCTTAGAAGGGGTCGACGATCATTACTTC.

To note about this clonotype: Possible read error: a much larger clone is one base away. The chain has TRBV7-4 and TRBJ2-5; no definite D call. Trimming pared 5 bases from V and 0 bases from J, leaving 10 bases between. The CDR3 contains 14 residues. Per germline, CDR1 SGHVT and CDR2 SQSDAQ. CDR3 nucleotide sequence: TGTGCCAGCAGCCCGGTACAGAACCAAGAGACCCAGTACTTC. Its protein product is CASSPVQNQETQYF.

On this clonotype: The junction does not match germline at one end; this may be a read error. The chain carries TRBV7-4 and TRBJ1-1; D is uncertain. CDR1 is SGHVT and CDR2 is SQSDAQ in the germline V gene. The CDR3 spans 13 residues. In DNA form, the CDR3 reads TGTGCCAGCAGCCTCTCTTTGAACACTGAAGCTTACTTT. Protein product: CASSLSLNTEAYF. The full variable domain, completed using reference TRBV7-4 and TRBJ1-1, is GAGVSQSPRYKVAKRGRDVALRCDSISGHVTLYWYRQTLGQGSEVLTYSQSDAQRDKSGRPSGRFSAERPERSVSTLKIQRTEQGDSAVYLCASSLSLNTEAYFGQGTRLTVV.